This section outlines one TCR beta chain sequence together with its context. The data originate from a study of cytomegalovirus exposure and HLA in healthy donors. The study sampled nominally healthy donors, though unrecorded immune exposures were likely. Amplification used 60 Vbeta primers and 13 Jbeta primers. Some clones are missing from TCRdb's copy, which holds only in-frame ones; the method was immunoSEQ multiplex PCR. Recorded here are some 120,000 clones; the top ten clones represent 5.5% to 8%. The ends were cut back, 2 bases at V and 0 bases at J, with 7 bases in the middle. This CDR3 comprises 14 residues. Per germline, CDR1 KGHSH and CDR2 LQKENI.

The rearrangement links TRBV18 to TRBJ1-1; TRBD1 might be the D (5 bases). Sequenced: PBMCs. The source of this sequence is a man between 35 and 55 years old in good health and CMV-seropositive. The CDR3 DNA reads TGTGCCAGCTCACCATCAGGGTTGAACACTGAAGCTTTCTTT. As protein: CASSPSGLNTEAFF.